Listed here are 12 T cell receptor beta chains from one sample, sequenced in a study of patients with pleural tuberculosis (dated by TCRdb to the mid-2010s). The sequencing machine was an Illumina Genome Analyzer IIx. TCRdb reworked the public reads: Q25 trimming with fastp, MiXCR clone assembly, productive beta chains retained. Records with the same CDR3 protein are collapsed into one entry carrying the most frequent genes and DNA. This sample holds 25,000 to 35,000 distinct CDR3 sequences; 18% were observed only once. The ten largest account for 3.5% of the sample. Sequenced sample: peripheral blood. These receptors all stem from a human donor with pleural tuberculosis.

By share, this clonotype ranks as medium-sized (0.01 to 0.1%). The rearrangement joins TRBV6-2 or TRBV6-3 to TRBJ1-1; D remains unclear. Germline V gene sequence: CDR1 MNHEY, CDR2 SVGEGT. Trimming pared 4 bases from V and 8 bases from J, leaving 8 bases between. The CDR3 length is 11 residues. CDR3: CASSSRREAFF. The CDR3 coding sequence is TGTGCCAGCAGTTCTCGGAGAGAAGCTTTCTTT.

For this clonotype: This sequence may be a read error, since a much larger clone differs from it by one base. The chain employs TRBV3-1 and TRBJ2-1, with 8 bases lining up with TRBD2. CDR3 size: 17 residues. The trim removed 0 bases at V and 8 bases at J, leaving 12 bases unmatched. CDR1 and CDR2 (germline): LGHDT, YNNKEL (reference sequence). In DNA, the CDR3 is TGTGCCAGCAGCCAAGAACACCGGGGGGGCCCTCGGGATGAGCAGTTCTTC. Translated: CASSQEHRGGPRDEQFF.

This clonotype is medium-sized in the sample. The rearrangement joins TRBV20-1 to TRBJ2-7; D is undetermined. Germline values: CDR1 DFQATT, CDR2 SNEGSKA (reference sequence). The V end lost 5 bases, the J end lost 5 bases, and 10 bases lay between the germline ends. The CDR3 runs 11 residues. Written as DNA, the CDR3 is TGCAGTGCTCGATGGGTTAACGAGCAGTACTTC. Amino acids: CSARWVNEQYF.

The genes are TRBV27 and TRBJ2-3, with a tentative D call TRBD2 (5 bases). Trimming cost V 3 bases and J 3 bases, with 13 bases left between them. Germline loops: CDR1 MNHEY, CDR2 SMNVEV (reference sequence). The CDR3 sequence is 15 residues long. The CDR3 DNA is TGTGCCAGCAGTTTCGGGCGGGCGGAAACAGATACGCAGTATTTT. It codes for CASSFGRAETDTQYF.

This clonotype was recorded at least ten times. The CDR3 reads CASSAGQRGYEQYF. The CDR3 nucleotides read TGTGCCAGCAGCGCCGGACAGAGGGGCTACGAGCAGTACTTC. The rearrangement joins TRBV11-2 to TRBJ2-7; D may be TRBD1 (6 bases). Between the trimmed V and J ends, which lost 5 bases and 3 bases, there was a span of 14 bases. Germline V gives CDR1 SGHAT, CDR2 FQNNGV. CDR3 size: 14 residues.

There are many counts of this clonotype. The chain uses TRBV11-1 and TRBJ2-7, with D possibly matching TRBD1 (5 bases). The V gene's germline CDR1 is SGHAT and CDR2 FQDESV (reference sequence). Trimming removed 1 base from V and 5 bases from J, with 12 bases in between. The CDR3 sequence is 14 residues long. This CDR3 reads CASSLGAEGDEQYF. The CDR3 DNA sequence: TGTGCCAGCAGCTTAGGAGCCGAAGGGGACGAGCAGTACTTC.

This clonotype was seen repeatedly, ten times or more. The V call is TRBV13, the J call TRBJ1-1, with D uncertain. Trimming removed 5 bases at V and 4 bases at J, with 14 bases between. Germline V CDR1 and CDR2: PRHDT, FYEKMQ (reference sequence). The length of the CDR3 is 14 residues. Here the CDR3 DNA reads TGTGCCAGCAGCCCTGGACGGCGGGGCACTGAAGCTTTCTTT. Protein sequence: CASSPGRRGTEAFF.

This clonotype was counted many times. The V and J genes are TRBV2 and TRBJ2-7; D remains unclear. Germline CDR1 SNHLY, CDR2 FYNNEI. The CDR3 is made up of 15 amino acids. V gave up 7 bases and J gave up 7 bases, with 23 bases separating them. CDR3 region: CASKFLSNDHGEQYF. The DNA of the CDR3 is TGTGCCAGCAAATTCTTATCGAACGATCACGGGGAGCAGTACTTC.

This clonotype was seen only a few times. V gene TRBV7-9 combines with J gene TRBJ2-1, with TRBD2 matching 10 bases. The ends lost 9 bases at V and 5 bases at J; junction bases unmatched: 10. CDR1 SEHNR and CDR2 FQNEAQ come from the germline V gene (reference sequence). The CDR3 contains 15 residues. CDR3 amino acids: CASLSSGGHNNEQFF. CDR3 sequence (DNA): TGTGCCAGTTTGTCTAGCGGGGGACACAACAATGAGCAGTTCTTC.

This clonotype showed up many times. The genes are TRBV29-1 and TRBJ1-2; 10 bases are a match to TRBD1. The CDR3 consists of 15 residues. The germline gives CDR1 SQVTM, CDR2 ANQGSEA. The trim removed 4 bases at V and 7 bases at J, leaving 12 bases unmatched. CDR3 loop: CSVGGQGFDTTGYTF. CDR3 in DNA: TGCAGCGTTGGGGGACAGGGGTTCGACACTACTGGCTACACCTTC.

About this clonotype: Just one base apart from a much larger clone, this may be a read error. V is TRBV5-6 and J is TRBJ1-3; D is undetermined. There are 14 residues in the CDR3. CDR1 is SGHDT, CDR2 YYEEEE, per germline. Here the CDR3 reads CAISADNSGNTIYF. The CDR3 DNA is TGTGCCATCAGCGCCGACAACTCTGGAAACACCATATATTTT. The entire variable domain, with the rest obtained from reference TRBV5-6 and TRBJ1-3, is as follows: DAGVTQSPTHLIKTRGQQVTLRCSPKSGHDTVSWYQQALGQGPQFIFQYYEEEERQRGNFPDRFSGHQFPNYSSELNVNALLLGDSALYLCAISADNSGNTIYFGEGSWLTVV.

To note about this clonotype: This may be a read error: a much more frequent sequence differs by one nucleotide. The V call is TRBV29-1, the J call TRBJ2-4, with a tentative D call TRBD1 (5 bases). This CDR3 spans 15 amino acids. Trimming took off 6 bases at V and 3 bases at J, with 18 bases between the two ends. Per germline, CDR1 SQVTM and CDR2 ANQGSEA. CDR3 sequence: CSVGIHRKGKNIQYF. The CDR3, as DNA: TGCAGCGTAGGGATTCACAGGAAAGGCAAAAACATTCAGTACTTC.